Below are 21 T cell receptor beta chains sequenced from a single sample in a study of cytomegalovirus exposure and HLA in healthy donors listed by TCRdb under 2017. Library prep was done by the immunoSEQ multiplex PCR assay. The multiplex PCR relied on a mix of 60 forward primers for TCR Vbeta segments and 13 reverse primers for TCR Jbeta segments. As stored in TCRdb, this immuneACCESS dataset retains in-frame rearrangements with V and J assigned. A fraction of the clones does not appear; measured against another copy, unresolved V genes explain less than half of the discrepancy, and the remainder lacks a known reason. The sample table holds just under 95,000 clones, of which more than 60% were seen once. The ten largest account for around 7.5% of the sample. Sequencing was carried out using PBMCs. These receptors were obtained from a man aged 50 to 59 in good health and CMV-seropositive.

This chain connects TRBV2 to TRBJ2-2; D remains unclear. Germline loops: CDR1 SNHLY, CDR2 FYNNEI. This CDR3 is built from 16 residues. The germline V and J ends were trimmed by 2 bases and 3 bases, with 13 bases remaining between them. The CDR3 DNA sequence: TGTGCCAGCAGTGAATCGGAACAGCCCTACACCGGGGAGCTGTTTTTT. Protein product: CASSESEQPYTGELFF.

Note on this clone: One junction end disagrees with the germline gene, perhaps due to a read error. V and J are TRBV5-6 and TRBJ1-2; D is undetermined. The CDR3 has 15 amino acids. Per germline, CDR1 SGHDT and CDR2 YYEEEE. The CDR3 loop is CASSATRGNRYGYPF. CDR3 nucleotide sequence: TGTGCCAGCAGCGCGACCCGGGGTAACCGATATGGCTACCCCTTC.

The chain combines TRBV30 with TRBJ1-4; TRBD1 might be the D (5 bases). V dropped 5 bases and J dropped 8 bases, with 15 bases sitting between them. CDR1 and CDR2 from the germline V gene are GTSNPN and SVGIG (reference sequence). The CDR3 has 13 residues. The DNA of the CDR3 is TGTGCCTGGGCCCGGGGGAGTTGGGAAAAACTGTTTTTT. It yields the protein CAWARGSWEKLFF.

The CDR3: CASSLDYAPREPGYTF. The CDR3 nucleotides read TGTGCCAGCAGCTTAGATTACGCGCCGAGGGAGCCTGGCTACACCTTC. The chain couples TRBV7-2 to TRBJ1-2, with no clear D. Germline assignment: CDR1 SGHTA and CDR2 FQGNSA. Trimming pared 1 base from V and 7 bases from J, leaving 19 bases between. There are 16 residues in the CDR3.

The chain is built from TRBV23-1 and TRBJ1-4, with D hard to call. TRBV23-1 is known as an ORF, though its function is uncertain. V lost 0 bases and J lost 5, with 10 bases in between. This CDR3 contains 15 residues. CDR3 DNA: TGCGCCAGCAGTCAATCGGGGAGGCCGAATGAAAAACTGTTTTTT. The encoded protein is CASSQSGRPNEKLFF.

The chain combines TRBV7-2 with TRBJ2-5; 8 bases agree with TRBD1. Germline-derived CDR1 and CDR2 are SGHTA and FQGNSA. The CDR3 is 15 amino acids. J lost 2 bases, V lost 3 bases, and 5 bases had no gene match. The DNA for the CDR3 is TGTGCCAGCAGCTTTCGGACAGGGATACAAGAGACCCAGTACTTC. This sequence encodes CASSFRTGIQETQYF.

This clone was recorded only once. At one of its ends the junction is not consistent with the germline gene, which may arise from a read error. The CDR3 nucleotides are TGTGCCAGCGGTTACGGGGGGATGGCCGGGGAGCTGTTTTTT. It encodes CASGYGGMAGELFF. The chain combines TRBV6-5 with TRBJ2-2; 7 nucleotides align to TRBD2. CDR1 is MNHEY, CDR2 SVGAGI, per germline. The CDR3 runs 14 residues.

For this clone: Germline is not matched at one junction end, which may reflect a read error. The chain employs TRBV6-5 and TRBJ1-2, with TRBD1 matching 10 bases. CDR3 length: 15 residues. The germline V gene has CDR1 MNHEY and CDR2 SVGAGI. The CDR3 nucleotides are TGTGCCAGCACCCCAACTGGACAGGGGGAAGGTGGCTACCCCTTC. Translating gives CASTPTGQGEGGYPF.

The chain carries TRBV7-2 and TRBJ2-1, with 10 bases identical to TRBD1. V lost 2 bases to trimming and J lost 2 bases; unmatched junction nucleotides: 6. The CDR3 has 17 amino acids. Per germline, CDR1 SGHTA and CDR2 FQGNSA. The CDR3 reads CASSLRIGTGAYNEQFF. The CDR3 region has the DNA TGTGCCAGCAGCTTACGAATCGGGACAGGGGCCTACAATGAGCAGTTCTTC.

For this clone: Relative to the germline gene, one junction end is altered; a read error may explain this. The CDR3 sequence: CASRPGQGDYGYPF. The CDR3 DNA follows: TGTGCCAGCAGGCCGGGACAGGGGGACTATGGCTACCCCTTC. The V gene is TRBV6-5, the J gene TRBJ1-2; 11 bases map to TRBD1. CDR1 is MNHEY and CDR2 is SVGAGI in the germline V gene. CDR3 length equals 14 residues.

The chain couples TRBV4-3 to TRBJ2-3; D unclear. There are 13 residues in the CDR3. Trimming left V 2 bases short and J 5 bases short, with 8 bases between. Germline CDR1 is LGHNA and CDR2 is YSLEER. CDR3 bases: TGCGCCAGCAGCCAAAGCCCCGAAGATACGCAGTATTTT. It is translated as CASSQSPEDTQYF.

This chain joins TRBV4-1 and TRBJ1-3; 9 nucleotides match TRBD1. The CDR3 totals 17 residues. J was trimmed by 3 bases and V by 1 base; bases with no gene match: 7. Germline-derived CDR1 and CDR2 are MGHRA and YSYEKL. The CDR3 sequence is CASSQVPGQGLGNTIYF. CDR3 coding DNA: TGCGCCAGCAGCCAAGTACCGGGACAGGGACTTGGAAACACCATATATTTT.

The chain combines TRBV19 with TRBJ2-7, with 7 positions matching TRBD1. This CDR3 has 13 amino acids. The trim removed 9 bases at V and 3 bases at J, leaving 8 bases unmatched. The V gene's germline CDR1 is LNHDA and CDR2 SQIVND (reference sequence). CDR3 sequence (DNA): TGTGCCAGCACAGGGGAGCGAGGCTACGAGCAGTACTTC. Translated: CASTGERGYEQYF.

The chain combines TRBV7-8 with TRBJ1-2; 9 bases are a match to TRBD1. The CDR3 totals 14 residues. V trimming: 5 bases; J trimming: 4 bases; junction bases outside the gene matches: 5. Germline CDR1 is SGHVS and CDR2 is FQNEAQ. The CDR3 DNA follows: TGTGCCAGCAGCCCGGGGACAGGGTTCTATGGCTACACCTTC. Encoded protein: CASSPGTGFYGYTF.

The chain employs TRBV4-2 and TRBJ1-1; no definite D call. Germline CDR1 reads LGHNA; CDR2 reads YNFKEQ. The CDR3 contains 14 residues. Deletions cut 2 bases from V and 2 bases from J, with 9 bases between. The CDR3 DNA is TGTGCCAGCAGCCAACCCGCTACTAACACTGAAGCTTTCTTT. It specifies CASSQPATNTEAFF.

CDR3 region: CASSLGAGSGNQPQHF. CDR3 nucleotide sequence: TGTGCCAGCAGCTTAGGTGCAGGGTCCGGCAATCAGCCCCAGCATTTT. This chain links TRBV7-9 with TRBJ1-5; D perhaps matches TRBD1 (5 bases). CDR3 length: 16 amino acids. The V and J ends lost 1 base and 2 bases respectively, with 12 bases between them. Germline loops: CDR1 SEHNR, CDR2 FQNEAQ (reference sequence).

This rearrangement joins TRBV10-2 to TRBJ1-5; D gene uncertain. Trimming took 3 bases from V and 4 from J, leaving 4 bases between them. Germline V CDR1 and CDR2: WSHSY, SAAADI. This CDR3 comprises 12 residues. In DNA form, the CDR3 reads TGCGCCAGCAGTGACCTAAATCAGCCCCAGCATTTT. Translation gives CASSDLNQPQHF.

About this clone: The junction departs from the called germline gene at one end, perhaps through a read error. The chain uses TRBV4-1 and TRBJ1-2; TRBD1 aligns across 8 bases. From germline, CDR1 is MGHRA and CDR2 YSYEKL. The CDR3 has 16 amino acids. CDR3 sequence: CASSHPLGQAVSGYPF. DNA for the CDR3: TGCGCCAGCAGCCATCCCCTGGGACAGGCGGTCAGTGGCTACCCCTTC.

The CDR3 DNA follows: TGTGCCAGCAGTGATCAGGGTACAACTAATGAAAAACTGTTTTTT. Its translation is CASSDQGTTNEKLFF. The V call is TRBV6-1, the J call TRBJ1-4; D is perhaps TRBD1 (5 bases). There are 15 residues in the CDR3. CDR1 MNHNS and CDR2 SASEGT come from the germline V gene. Trimming left V 3 bases short and J 0 bases short, with 8 bases between.

The chain combines TRBV7-9 with TRBJ1-2; 7 bases align to TRBD1. This CDR3 is built from 14 residues. Germline V gene lookup returns CDR1 SEHNR and CDR2 FQNEAQ (reference sequence). Germline trimming cut 2 bases from V and 7 bases from J; bases unmatched to any gene: 7. CDR3 in amino acids: CASSLQGGLGGYTF. The CDR3 region has the DNA TGTGCCAGCAGCTTACAGGGGGGCTTGGGTGGCTACACCTTC.

The chain's CDR3 is CASSLVRGTNEKLFF. CDR3 bases: TGTGCCAGCAGCTTAGTCCGGGGAACTAATGAAAAACTGTTTTTT. The genes are TRBV7-9 and TRBJ1-4; no clear D gene. CDR1 is SEHNR, CDR2 FQNEAQ, per germline (reference sequence). The CDR3 sequence is 15 residues long. Trimming removed 1 base from V and 1 base from J, with 7 bases in between. Full variable domain (rest looked up from reference TRBV7-9 and TRBJ1-4): DTGVSQNPRHKITKRGQNVTFRCDPISEHNRLYWYRQTLGQGPEFLTYFQNEAQLEKSRLLSDRFSAERPKGSFSTLEIQRTEQGDSAMYLCASSLVRGTNEKLFFGSGTQLSVL.